This T cell receptor beta chain comes out of a study of vaccination and CD4 T cells after COVID-19. Specified treatment: roughly 11-day PBMC culture with coronavirus spike peptide pools or control peptides (ViraFEST assay). The ViraFEST method relied on peptide pools to expand antigen-specific T cells, followed by TCR sequencing. With around 10 ug/ml peptide pools and approximately 10 IU/ml IL-2, PBMCs were cultured at about 2 million per well. Details on this clonotype: Its antigen is as yet unknown.

Sequencing of DNA taken from cultured CD4+ T cells relied on the Oncomine TCR Beta short-read assay. TCRdb independently ran MiXCR on the PCR reads; one entry per CDR3 protein. Of roughly 20,000 distinct CDR3 sequences listed, 62% are singletons. Germline V CDR1 and CDR2: MNHNS, SASEGT. V shed 10 bases and J shed 3 bases, with 9 bases lying between them. The CDR3 contains 11 residues. This chain links TRBV6-1 with TRBJ1-1; D gene ambiguous. This TCR came from a human donor who received a COVID-19 vaccine. The material sequenced was CD4+ T cells from blood, cultured in vitro, taken before SARS-CoV-2 vaccination. DNA for the CDR3: TGTGCCATCAGCTCGCACACTGAAGCTTTCTTT. This gives the protein CAISSHTEAFF.